The 7 T cell receptor beta chains in this list originate from one sample, sequenced in a study of siplizumab effects on memory and regulatory T cells. Sequencing was performed with immunoSEQ multiplex PCR; in TCRdb, only in-frame clones are kept and a portion is missing. Among over 85,000 clones, under 95% were seen once, and the ten largest hold approximately 7.1%. The material sequenced was CD8+ T cells sorted from blood. These receptors came from a human donor in good health.

This clone is deemed medium-sized (0.01 to 0.1%). Within the sample, other DNA sequences also encode this same CDR3. This sequence joins TRBV6-5 and TRBJ1-1; TRBD1 is a possible D gene (5 bases). This CDR3 contains 13 residues. The V and J ends lost 5 bases and 1 base respectively, with 8 bases between them. Germline CDR1 is MNHEY and CDR2 is SVGAGI. CDR3 sequence: CASSPGQNTEAFF. The DNA for the CDR3 is TGTGCCAGCAGTCCAGGACAGAACACTGAAGCTTTCTTT.

The chain joins TRBV9 to TRBJ2-7, with unresolved D. V was trimmed by 3 bases and J by 0 bases, leaving 7 bases between them. Looked up from germline, CDR1 is SGDLS and CDR2 is YYNGEE. This CDR3 has 13 amino acids. The CDR3 loop reads CASSAPYSYEQYF. The DNA of the CDR3 is TGTGCCAGCAGCGCCCCCTACTCCTACGAGCAGTACTTC.

The J gene is TRBJ2-2, the V gene TRBV30; weak D call: TRBD2 (5 bases). This CDR3 region has 14 residues. Per germline, CDR1 GTSNPN and CDR2 SVGIG (reference sequence). V lost 7 bases and J lost 6, with 18 bases in between. CDR3 nucleotides: TGTGCCTATGAACCACTGAGGGCCGCCGGGGAGCTGTTTTTT. Residues: CAYEPLRAAGELFF.

This chain uses TRBV7-9 with TRBJ1-5, with 7 bases identical to TRBD1. Trimming removed 5 bases from V and 5 bases from J; junction bases left unmatched: 9. CDR3 length: 15 amino acids. Looked up from germline, CDR1 is SEHNR and CDR2 is FQNEAQ (reference sequence). The DNA of the CDR3 is TGTGCCAGCAGCCCAATACAGGGGAGGCATCAGCCCCAGCATTTT. Its translation: CASSPIQGRHQPQHF. The variable domain in full, with the rest retrieved from reference TRBV7-9 and TRBJ1-5, is DTGVSQNPRHKITKRGQNVTFRCDPISEHNRLYWYRQTLGQGPEFLTYFQNEAQLEKSRLLSDRFSAERPKGSFSTLEIQRTEQGDSAMYLCASSPIQGRHQPQHFGDGTRLSIL.

The V call is TRBV30, the J call TRBJ2-5, with D possibly matching TRBD2 (5 bases). Germline V CDR1 and CDR2: GTSNPN, SVGIG (reference sequence). V was clipped by 1 base and J by 1 base, with 10 bases between them. The CDR3 totals 14 residues. The CDR3 here is CAWSGGKLQETQYF. The CDR3 region has the DNA TGTGCCTGGAGTGGAGGGAAACTCCAAGAGACCCAGTACTTC. Complete variable domain (other parts from reference TRBV30 and TRBJ2-5): SQTIHQWPATLVQPVGSPLSLECTVEGTSNPNLYWYRQAAGRGLQLLFYSVGIGQISSEVPQNLSASRPQDRQFILSSKKLLLSDSGFYLCAWSGGKLQETQYFGPGTRLLVL.

The chain recombines TRBV7-2 with TRBJ2-3, with a possible D match to TRBD2 (5 bases). The V gene lost 5 bases and the J gene lost 0 bases, with 12 bases spanning the gap. Germline V gene sequence: CDR1 SGHTA, CDR2 FQGNSA. The length of the CDR3 is 15 residues. The CDR3 nucleotides read TGTGCCAGCAGCCTCTCGGCGGGTAGCACAGATACGCAGTATTTT. Its protein product is CASSLSAGSTDTQYF.

V is TRBV5-1 and J is TRBJ1-3; D unresolved. V was trimmed by 0 bases and J by 0 bases, leaving 16 bases between them. Germline V gene data show CDR1 as SGHRS and CDR2 as YFSETQ. The CDR3 runs 18 residues. CDR3 in DNA: TGCGCCAGCAGCTTGGTGTCGGCGTCGGTTTACTCTGGAAACACCATATATTTT. Its protein product is CASSLVSASVYSGNTIYF.